This T cell receptor beta chain was sequenced in a study of neurological immune-mediated disorders. Study-level findings and limits: CDR3 amino acid sequences of expanded clones were not shared across subjects, a result suggesting private repertoires in all groups.

This clonotype was seen many times. Its antigen is not known. Time point here: longitudinal time-point 1 (baseline). Unsorted libraries were generated from 2 million PBMCs held at -80 degrees C. Germline loops: CDR1 SNHLY, CDR2 FYNNEI. V shed 7 bases, J shed 7 bases, and the junction held 12 bases outside the gene matches. CDR3 length equals 15 residues. cDNA was made by 5'RACE with 10-nucleotide random UMIs. TCRdb itself ran the 5' RACE reads through MiXCR, one entry per CDR3 protein. The table includes roughly 75,000 distinct CDR3 sequences, roughly an eighth detected once. The chain employs TRBV2 and TRBJ1-4, with 7 bases fitting TRBD1. The specimen was PBMCs. This clonotype was obtained from a female donor with HTLV-1-associated myelopathy (HAM/TSP). The CDR3 coding sequence is TGTGCCAGCAAGAGGGGTGGGACAGACTCTGAAAAACTGTTTTTT. Encoded protein: CASKRGGTDSEKLFF.